The 21 T cell receptor beta chains listed next were all sequenced from one sample in a study of blood T cell repertoires in COVID-19. The protocol was immunoSEQ multiplex PCR, while the TCRdb copy is restricted to in-frame clones and leaves out a portion. The sample includes roughly 330,000 clones, around 87% seen only once; the top ten take over 4%. Source material: PBMCs or T cells enriched from blood (not recorded which). The receptors stem from a young woman who had recovered from COVID-19.

The chain joins TRBV6-1 to TRBJ1-5; D not certain. CDR3 length: 17 amino acids. The V gene lost 1 base and the J gene lost 7 bases, with 20 bases spanning the gap. Germline assignment: CDR1 MNHNS and CDR2 SASEGT. The CDR3 is CASSEGGGSLLRQPQHF. CDR3 nucleotides: TGTGCCAGCAGTGAAGGAGGTGGCAGTCTCTTGAGACAGCCCCAGCATTTT.

The chain links TRBV10-3 to TRBJ1-6; 7 positions agree with TRBD1. The CDR3 sequence is 16 residues long. V shed 2 bases, J shed 9 bases, and the junction held 10 bases outside the gene matches. CDR1 is ENHRY and CDR2 is SYGVKD in the germline V gene. CDR3 nucleotide sequence: TGTGCCATCAGTGAGGACTCGACAGGGAGCGGTTCACCCCTCCACTTT. Translation gives CAISEDSTGSGSPLHF.

The rearrangement joins TRBV3-1 (or the pseudogene TRBV3-2) to TRBJ2-7; D remains ambiguous. The germline V and J ends were trimmed by 4 bases and 5 bases, with 6 bases remaining between them. The CDR3 contains 11 residues. Per the germline V gene, CDR1 is LGHDT and CDR2 is YNNKEL (reference sequence). For the CDR3, the DNA is TGTGCCAGCAGCCTACTAAACGAGCAGTACTTC. As protein: CASSLLNEQYF.

Written as DNA, the CDR3 is TGTGCCAGCAGTTTGGGGGGTTATGAGCAGTTCTTC. This sequence encodes CASSLGGYEQFF. The chain joins TRBV12-3 or TRBV12-4 to TRBJ2-1; a weak D match, TRBD2 (6 bases). This CDR3 comprises 12 residues. The V end lost 3 bases, the J end lost 8 bases, and 8 bases lay between the germline ends.

The chain has TRBV27 and TRBJ2-7; TRBD1 matches 8 bases. V trimming: 8 bases; J trimming: 0 bases; junction bases outside the gene matches: 9. From germline, CDR1 is MNHEY and CDR2 SMNVEV (reference sequence). The CDR3 extends over 15 amino acids. CDR3 sequence reads: CASPNEDRDSYEQYF. The CDR3 DNA follows: TGTGCCAGCCCGAACGAGGACAGGGACTCCTACGAGCAGTACTTC.

Worth noting for this clone: Sequence at one end of the junction differs from germline and may be a read error. V is TRBV5-1 and J is TRBJ1-2, with TRBD1 matching over 7 bases. Per the germline V gene, CDR1 is SGHRS and CDR2 is YFSETQ. This CDR3 has 15 amino acids. CDR3 nucleotide sequence: TGCGCCAGCAGCCCGGGAGGGGACAGATACTATGACTACACCTTC. Translated, it gives CASSPGGDRYYDYTF. The whole variable domain, filled in from reference TRBV5-1 and TRBJ1-2, reads KAGVTQTPRYLIKTRGQQVTLSCSPISGHRSVSWYQQTPGQGLQFLFEYFSETQRNKGNFPGRFSGRQFSNSRSEMNVSTLELGDSALYLCASSPGGDRYYDYTFGSGTRLTVV.

This sequence joins TRBV5-1 and TRBJ2-5; maybe TRBD2 (5 bases). Trimming removed 4 bases at V and 2 bases at J, with 18 bases between. Germline CDR1 SGHRS, CDR2 YFSETQ. The CDR3 is made up of 16 amino acids. The CDR3, as DNA: TGCGCCAGCAGCCTCCCCTCCAGCGGAGCTCAAGAGACCCAGTACTTC. It specifies CASSLPSSGAQETQYF.

The V and J genes are TRBV7-8 and TRBJ2-7, with D possibly matching TRBD1 (6 bases). Germline-derived CDR1 and CDR2 are SGHVS and FQNEAQ. Trimming left V 5 bases short and J 2 bases short, with 13 bases between. The CDR3 extends over 14 amino acids. CDR3 amino acids: CASSVTGSPYEQYF. The CDR3 DNA reads TGTGCCAGCAGCGTCACAGGGTCCCCCTACGAGCAGTACTTC.

The V and J genes are TRBV6-5 and TRBJ2-3; TRBD2 matches at 11 bases. V lost 8 bases and J lost 9; bases outside the gene matches: 13. Germline CDR1 and CDR2: MNHEY and SVGAGI. The CDR3 totals 15 residues. The CDR3 loop is CASSRSGGGRGTQYF. In DNA form, the CDR3 reads TGTGCCAGCTCCCGTAGCGGGGGGGGACGGGGCACGCAGTATTTT.

This chain joins TRBV6-5 and TRBJ1-2; D call uncertain. The ends were cut back, 0 bases at V and 5 bases at J, with 10 bases in the middle. Germline V gene data show CDR1 as MNHEY and CDR2 as SVGAGI. The CDR3 totals 14 residues. The CDR3 DNA is TGTGCCAGCAGTTACTCGCGGCAAGAGTATGGCTACACCTTC. Its translation is CASSYSRQEYGYTF.

The rearrangement links TRBV30 to TRBJ1-2, with D possibly being TRBD1 (6 bases). V lost 1 base and J 2 bases, leaving 11 bases between the germline ends. CDR1 GTSNPN and CDR2 SVGIG come from the germline V gene (reference sequence). This CDR3 contains 14 residues. The CDR3 sequence: CAWSDHRANYGYTF. The CDR3 coding sequence is TGTGCCTGGAGTGACCACAGGGCGAACTATGGCTACACCTTC.

This clone was recorded once. The chain recombines TRBV5-4 with TRBJ2-7; TRBD1 is a possible D gene (5 bases). CDR1 is SGHNT, CDR2 YYREEE, per germline (reference sequence). The CDR3 consists of 13 residues. The V end was cut by 2 bases, the J end by 2 bases, with 8 bases between. The CDR3 sequence is CASSLDSTYEQYF. The CDR3 DNA reads TGTGCCAGCAGCTTAGACAGTACCTACGAGCAGTACTTC.

This clone was counted between two and nine times. The chain carries TRBV2 and TRBJ2-1, with TRBD2 matching over 7 bases. Germline trimming cut 7 bases from V and 0 bases from J; bases unmatched to any gene: 3. The CDR3 sequence is 14 residues long. CDR1 SNHLY and CDR2 FYNNEI come from the germline V gene. The CDR3 bases are TGTGCCAGCACCAGGGAGGGCTCCTACAATGAGCAGTTCTTC. It encodes CASTREGSYNEQFF. The full variable domain, its missing parts supplied by reference TRBV2 and TRBJ2-1, is EPEVTQTPSHQVTQMGQEVILRCVPISNHLYFYWYRQILGQKVEFLVSFYNNEISEKSEIFDDQFSVERPDGSNFTLKIRSTKLEDSAMYFCASTREGSYNEQFFGPGTRLTVL.

The V and J genes are TRBV11-2 and TRBJ2-1; tentative D call: TRBD1 (5 bases). The CDR3 is made up of 13 amino acids. Trimming stripped 5 bases from V and 5 bases from J, with 10 bases between. Germline V gene lookup returns CDR1 SGHAT and CDR2 FQNNGV. The CDR3 sequence: CASSADRDNEQFF. For the CDR3, the DNA is TGTGCCAGCAGCGCCGACAGAGACAATGAGCAGTTCTTC.

Written as DNA, the CDR3 is TGTGCCAGTAGTAGCGACTGGGGAGCTAATGAAAAACTGTTTTTT. This codes for CASSSDWGANEKLFF. The chain combines TRBV19 with TRBJ1-4; no firm D call. The CDR3 spans 15 residues. Germline V lookup: CDR1 LNHDA, CDR2 SQIVND (reference sequence). Trimming removed 4 bases from V and 3 bases from J, with 12 bases in between.

The V gene is TRBV5-6, the J gene TRBJ1-2; 10 positions agree with TRBD1. CDR1 and CDR2 from the germline V gene are SGHDT and YYEEEE. J was trimmed by 2 bases and V by 4 bases; bases with no gene match: 5. The CDR3 loop spans 15 amino acids. The CDR3 sequence: CASSRTGQGNYGYTF. The DNA for the CDR3 is TGTGCCAGCAGCCGCACGGGACAGGGGAACTATGGCTACACCTTC.

The chain has TRBV5-1 and TRBJ2-3; D remains unclear. CDR1 is SGHRS, CDR2 YFSETQ, per germline. V was clipped by 2 bases and J by 0 bases, with 19 bases between them. The CDR3 sequence is 18 residues long. The CDR3 nucleotides are TGCGCCAGCAGCTTCCCCCCCCGGGTCGATTCTAGCACAGATACGCAGTATTTT. This gives the protein CASSFPPRVDSSTDTQYF.

About this clone: The sample holds other DNA sequences that translate to the same CDR3. The DNA of the CDR3 is TGTGCCAGTAGTATTTCCAGAGGTCAGCCCCAGCATTTT. This encodes CASSISRGQPQHF. This chain links TRBV19 with TRBJ1-5; D remains unclear. Germline CDR1 LNHDA, CDR2 SQIVND (reference sequence). The V gene lost 3 bases and the J gene lost 6 bases, with 9 bases spanning the gap. The CDR3 is 13 residues long.

The chain links TRBV12-1 to TRBJ2-5; the table gives TRBD2 as D, unverified against the DNA. TRBV12-1 is listed as a pseudogene. The CDR3 consists of 16 residues. The CDR3 spells CASSFAPRLTQETQYF. In DNA, the CDR3 is TGTGCCAGCAGCTTTGCGCCTAGGCTAACTCAAGAGACCCAGTACTTC.

The chain links TRBV28 to TRBJ1-5; 8 nucleotides agree with TRBD1. J lost 2 bases, V lost 3 bases, and 3 bases had no gene match. This CDR3 has 15 residues. Germline CDR1 and CDR2: MDHEN and SYDVKM. CDR3 protein: CASSFSGGGNQPQHF. In nucleotides, the CDR3 is TGTGCCAGCAGTTTTTCAGGGGGCGGCAATCAGCCCCAGCATTTT.

The V gene is TRBV6-5, the J gene TRBJ1-3; D is possibly TRBD1 (5 bases). CDR3 length: 16 amino acids. The V gene's germline CDR1 is MNHEY and CDR2 SVGAGI. V shed 2 bases and J shed 4 bases, with 15 bases lying between them. The CDR3 region is CASSYDWGGGGNTIYF. The CDR3 coding sequence is TGTGCCAGCAGTTACGACTGGGGCGGTGGAGGAAACACCATATATTTT.